This TCR beta chain originates from a study of cytomegalovirus exposure and HLA in healthy donors (dated by TCRdb to about 2017). Broadly, across the study: According to an earlier analysis of a few hundred of the donors, 150 million to 200 million T cells yielded approximately 120 million unique TCR beta sequences and 276 Gb of sequence data. A separate validation cohort of over 95 different subjects was used in addition to the 666-subject first cohort. Among some 410 genotyped donors of the cohort, an average of around 240,000 unique TCR beta nucleotide sequences were sequenced per donor, roughly a sixth of them non-productive. The study aimed to test whether cataloging public T cell receptors could reveal signatures of past pathogen exposure. To study patterns of TCR occurrence, a later analysis re-analyzed previously published TCR beta repertoires from 650 to 750 donors and added high-resolution HLA genotyping. In a later genetic analysis, genome-wide SNP genotypes for about 60% of the 666 donors were used, and that subset was treated as a discovery cohort. Rather than using new phenotypic data, the later analysis identified candidate immune exposures from TCR beta sequences and from how often those sequences occurred across donors. Four to six DR-DQ haplotypes were handled as single units for association and clustering, since linkage in the cohort was strong. All discovery cohort repertoires had been generated on a single sequencing platform. In an earlier analysis of 500 to 650 of the donors, high-throughput TCR beta sequencing was used to judge whether each TCR beta V gene segment behaved as functional or pseudogenic. Class I and class II HLA loci were covered by the typing at four-digit resolution. Approximately 310 gigabases of sequencing data and approximately 80 million unique TCR sequences were included in an early release covering roughly 700 HLA-typed donors. Among the roughly 410 genotyped donors, around 81% belonged to the genetic ancestry cluster associated with self-reported Caucasian donors. Donor age, sex, ethnicity and CMV serostatus were compiled alongside the repertoire data. The study profiled the T cell repertoires of 500 to 800 subjects by immunosequencing and related them to cytomegalovirus serostatus. To predict cytomegalovirus infection status, the study brought together high-throughput TCR immunosequencing, statistical association of individual TCRs with disease status, and machine learning. Typing coverage varied by locus: roughly 629-640 donors for A, B, C, DRB1 and DQB1; approximately 520 for DQA1; approximately 610 for DPA1; about 450 for DPB1. Study-level results and caveats: A further reported finding was that TCR beta sequences accurately predicted the HLA-A and HLA-B alleles for most subjects in the first cohort. A later analysis reported that several top co-occurrence clusters appeared linked to parvovirus B19, influenza, CMV and Epstein-Barr virus. Broadly in line with IMGT annotations, most TCR beta V segments showed up in productive rearrangements about 87% or about 30% of the time in an earlier analysis of several hundred of the donors. In vitro tests confirmed that a few of the cytomegalovirus-associated TCR beta chains recognize cytomegalovirus antigens. A group of highly shared sequence variants was considered likely to be a technical artifact of the sequencing pipeline. Because the 87-base-pair reads could not distinguish some IMGT-functional V segments, including TRBV6-2 and TRBV6-3, those segments were excluded. Linkage disequilibrium might explain the correlated functional status among segregating V segments, but an unknown experimental factor could not be excluded. Only TCR beta chains were sequenced in this cohort, and the absence of alpha or paired-chain data limited detectable features. The authors suggested that the approach could potentially be generalized to other disease states and immunological phenotypes. The classifier was reported to diagnose cytomegalovirus status with high specificity and sensitivity in both the original and validation cohorts. In a later analysis, TCR association rates were found to vary across HLA loci, with the most associated TCRs seen for DRB1 alleles and the fewest for HLA-C alleles. Specific HLA alleles were associated with 18,000 or so TCR beta sequences at a false discovery rate of 0.05 in a later analysis. A later analysis found that most CMV-associated TCR beta chains appeared HLA-restricted, with HLA associations seemingly driven largely by CMV exposure. Compared with equally common non-associated chains, HLA-associated TCR beta chains in a later analysis were more clonally expanded and had lower generation probabilities. An association between a missense DCLRE1C variant and V-gene and J-gene trimming of TCR beta chains was found in a later genetic analysis and replicated in an independent cohort. Across donors, most TCR sequences were observed very rarely, whereas some public TCRs were present in many individuals. Assigning TCR associations to individual alleles was difficult when HLA alleles, especially DR and DQ, strongly co-occurred. For the cohort, immune exposure information was limited to CMV serostatus. The presence/absence analyses assumed that sequencing depth was roughly uniform across donors, and that assumption may not be true. Compared with the approximately 710-donor mean, donors in an Asian-associated ancestry cluster had fewer N-insertions in productive TCRs, according to a later genetic analysis. The study listed 164 TCR beta chains as associated with cytomegalovirus. Because counts were too low, around 17 rarely observed V segments, including chromosome 9 orphons, were left out of the earlier analysis of approximately 500 of the donors. Because some donors lacked HLA typing at each locus, the association tests relied only on the typed subset.

Here V drops 4 bases and J drops 2 bases, and the junction holds 5 bases not matched to any gene. Including cysteine and phenylalanine, the CDR3 has 15 amino acids. The read is trimmed to its CDR3 DNA, 45 bases read in frame from base 1. CDR1 is given as SGHRS and CDR2 as YFSETQ, both from the germline V gene. In total, fewer than 750 healthy bone marrow donors made up the cohort. At the time of sampling, all cohort members were nominally healthy, though unrecorded immune exposures were likely present. The donor tested CMV seropositive and was one of the 289 seropositive cohort members. A peripheral blood sample was provided by each donor, and peripheral blood mononuclear cells were used for TCR beta sequencing. The Qiagen DNeasy Blood Extraction Kit was used to extract genomic DNA from the blood cell samples. This clone was seen only once. Its antigen specificity is not known. The sample holds no much larger clone one base away, and base qualities are not on file.

Library construction relied on the immunoSEQ multiplex PCR assay. A mixture of 60 forward primers for TCR Vbeta segments and 13 reverse primers for TCR Jbeta segments was used in the multiplex PCR. Amplification of the CDR3 region of rearranged TCR beta genes was performed with a multiplex PCR assay on genomic DNA. The amplified TCR beta libraries were sequenced on the Illumina HiSeq System as 87-base-pair reads. Per the authors' processing: A later analysis tallied around 80 million unique TCR beta chains across the 650 to 750 repertoires, and about 12 million of those chains were shared by two or more donors. Raw reads were error-corrected and collapsed into unique sequences with a nearest-neighbor algorithm that merged closely related sequences to remove PCR and sequencing errors. Alignment of CDR3 sequences to IMGT reference sequences was used to assign V, D and J gene segments. For a sequence to be retained, at least a six-nucleotide match to both a V gene segment and a J gene segment was required. A rearrangement was called productive if the CDR3 had no stop codons and remained in frame with V and J, and every other rearrangement was called non-productive. Following IMGT convention, CDR3 was defined as the stretch from the second conserved V-encoded cysteine to the conserved J-encoded phenylalanine. In an earlier analysis of around 640 of the donors, sequences lacking an unambiguous match to a single V gene segment were excluded. In an earlier analysis of approximately 610 of the donors, V segments were called functional above 56.7% productive rearrangements and were called segregating when the between-donor standard deviation exceeded 5%. A statistical classification framework was developed to diagnose cytomegalovirus status using the catalog of TCR beta chain sequences. V and J gene assignment, in a later analysis, came from comparing TCR nucleotide sequences with IMGT/GENE-DB human TR gene sequences. A later analysis assigned CDR3 sequences and most-parsimonious VDJ recombination scenarios with the TCRdist pipeline. A later analysis defined each TCR beta chain by its CDR3 amino acid sequence plus V-gene family, and excluded reads lacking a unique V-gene family. As a way to deal with suspected cross-contamination and a sequencing artifact, a later analysis dropped over 550 nucleotide sequences that were highly shared and had low generation probability. In a later analysis, a clonal expansion index was calculated for each public chain from normalized within-repertoire ranks of inferred template counts. A later analysis computed generation probabilities with a VDJ recombination model fitted to out-of-frame rearrangements, and checked the results against IGoR. A later analysis scored TCR-TCR, TCR-HLA and TCR-CMV co-occurrence with hypergeometric tests, applying a repertoire-size bias correction to TCR pairs. To estimate false discovery rates, a later analysis permuted the HLA or CMV assignments 20 times. In a later analysis, co-occurring TCRs were grouped using DBSCAN, and TCRdist sequence similarity was added for clustering within HLA-allele-positive subsets. Repertoires with fewer than 30,000 or more than 120,000 public chains, plus five repertoires with anomalous nucleotide sharing, were excluded from co-occurrence clustering. What TCRdb holds here is the immuneACCESS table cut down to in-frame rearrangements. Part of the clones is not present; checked against another copy, under half of the missing clones reflect an unresolved V gene, and the others are unexplained. The V and J calls and the clone size are those of that table, but D and trimming were determined from the DNA. A total of 90,000 to 120,000 clones appear in this sample, 74% of them only once. Of the sample, less than 15% falls within the top ten clones.

The sample comprised PBMCs. The receptor was derived from a woman aged 40-49 years in good health and CMV-seropositive. Recombination joined TRBV5-1 with TRBJ2-7, with 11 junctional bases fitting TRBD2. The nucleotide sequence is given as TGCGCCAGCAGCGCGGGGACTAGCGGTACCTACGAGCAGTACTTC. This translates into CASSAGTSGTYEQYF.